The clone carrying this TCR beta chain came up many times. Its target is not known. The data are from a study of identical twins. Study findings and constraints: Beta out-of-frame sequences displayed a weaker excess of sharing between twins. Shared out-of-frame alpha sequences (those common to twins) showed excess low generation probability.

The CDR3 is made up of 15 amino acids. Trimming pared 2 bases from V and 4 bases from J, leaving 13 bases between. Template switching created a universal primer site, and the cDNA included unique molecular identifiers. TCRdb reprocessed the 5' RACE reads with MiXCR, giving one entry per CDR3 protein. The table records just over 500,000 distinct CDR3 sequences, 22% of them present only once. This same sample was also taken into another study, of T cells expressing NK-cell markers. According to that study: Sorted CD3+CD56+NKG2C+, CD3+CD56+NKG2C- and CD3+CD56-NKG2C+ T-cell subsets were beta-chain profiled.

The sequenced material came from CD4+ T cells sorted from blood. The clonotype comes from a young woman in good health. This sequence joins TRBV12-3 or TRBV12-4 and TRBJ2-3; D uncertain. CDR3 sequence reads: CASSLSWAEADTQYF. In DNA form, the CDR3 reads TGTGCCAGCAGTTTATCTTGGGCCGAGGCAGATACGCAGTATTTT.